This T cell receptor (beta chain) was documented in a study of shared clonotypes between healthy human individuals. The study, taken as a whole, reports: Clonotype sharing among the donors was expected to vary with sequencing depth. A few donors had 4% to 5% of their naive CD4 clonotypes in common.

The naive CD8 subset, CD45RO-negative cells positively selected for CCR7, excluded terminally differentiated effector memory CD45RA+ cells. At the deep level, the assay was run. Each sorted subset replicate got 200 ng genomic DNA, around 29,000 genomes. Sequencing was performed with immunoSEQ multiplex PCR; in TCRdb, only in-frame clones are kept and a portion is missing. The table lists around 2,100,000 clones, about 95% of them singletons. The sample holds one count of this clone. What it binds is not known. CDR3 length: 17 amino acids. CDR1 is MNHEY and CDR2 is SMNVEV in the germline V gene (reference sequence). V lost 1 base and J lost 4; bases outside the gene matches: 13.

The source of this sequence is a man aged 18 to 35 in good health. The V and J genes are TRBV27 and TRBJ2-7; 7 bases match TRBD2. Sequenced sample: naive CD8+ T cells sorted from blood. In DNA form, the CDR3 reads TGTGCCAGCAGTTTATTAGGCCCGGCGGGAGAGGAGTACGAGCAGTACTTC. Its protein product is CASSLLGPAGEEYEQYF.